The clone carrying this TCR beta chain has at least ten counts. Its specificity is not known. These data are taken from a study of CD8+CD57+ T cells in acquired aplastic anemia. General observations from the study: Significance was not reached for CD8+ Simpson's diversity between patients and controls. Almost 30 CD8+ CDR3 sequences occurred in both the patients and the controls.

Researchers used genomic DNA as the template to profile TCR beta VDJ and CDR3. TCRdb reanalysed the reads using MiXCR and keeps one entry per CDR3 protein. The table shows 150,000 to 200,000 distinct CDR3 sequences, with less than 55% occurring only once. Germline V gene sequence: CDR1 LNHDA, CDR2 SQIVND (reference sequence). The CDR3 contains 11 residues. Trimming removed 7 bases from V and 11 bases from J, with 11 bases in between. This chain joins TRBV19 and TRBJ1-4; tentative D call: TRBD1 (6 bases). The sample taken for sequencing was sorted CD4+, CD8+, or CD8+CD57+ T cells (not recorded which) from PBMCs. The clonotype originates from a human donor in good health. The CDR3 coding sequence is TGTGCCAGTAATGCAGGGGAGAAACTGTTTTTT. Residues: CASNAGEKLFF.